This TCR beta chain was captured by sequencing in a study of response to subunit inactivated influenza vaccine. Study-wide findings and caveats: It was the authors' suggestion that each seasonal influenza vaccination recruits few new T cells.

J was trimmed by 7 bases and V by 1 base; bases with no gene match: 0. Germline CDR1 is SQVTM and CDR2 is ANQGSEA. This CDR3 region has 13 residues. This clonotype was detected many times. Its target is not known. TCRdb reprocessed the RT-PCR reads via MiXCR and lists one record per CDR3 protein. The repertoire holds around 850,000 distinct CDR3 sequences, with around 20% as singletons. The sequencing used PBMCs from blood, collected roughly 5 days after vaccination. The receptor was derived from a man aged 50-59 years who received an inactivated influenza vaccine. The chain uses TRBV29-1 and TRBJ2-1; TRBD2 agrees at 11 bases. CDR3 DNA: TGCAGCGTTGAAGTAGCGGGGGGGAATGAGCAGTTCTTC. It codes for CSVEVAGGNEQFF.